The clone carrying this T cell receptor (beta chain) was seen a few times. These data originate in a study of identical twins. TCRdb processed the 5' RACE reads anew with MiXCR; each CDR3 protein has one entry. The table includes about 520,000 distinct CDR3 sequences, less than 25% detected once. Separately, the same data were catalogued under a study of T cells expressing NK-cell markers.

The origin of this receptor is a woman younger than 30 in good health. The material sequenced was CD4+ T cells sorted from blood.

This CDR3 is CSVESAFF. The CDR3 bases are TGCAGCGTTGAGTCAGCTTTCTTT. J is TRBJ1-1 and V is TRBV29-1; D is unclear. The germline V gene has CDR1 SQVTM and CDR2 ANQGSEA. CDR3 length: 8 residues. The V end lost 3 bases, the J end lost 10 bases, and 3 bases lay between the germline ends.